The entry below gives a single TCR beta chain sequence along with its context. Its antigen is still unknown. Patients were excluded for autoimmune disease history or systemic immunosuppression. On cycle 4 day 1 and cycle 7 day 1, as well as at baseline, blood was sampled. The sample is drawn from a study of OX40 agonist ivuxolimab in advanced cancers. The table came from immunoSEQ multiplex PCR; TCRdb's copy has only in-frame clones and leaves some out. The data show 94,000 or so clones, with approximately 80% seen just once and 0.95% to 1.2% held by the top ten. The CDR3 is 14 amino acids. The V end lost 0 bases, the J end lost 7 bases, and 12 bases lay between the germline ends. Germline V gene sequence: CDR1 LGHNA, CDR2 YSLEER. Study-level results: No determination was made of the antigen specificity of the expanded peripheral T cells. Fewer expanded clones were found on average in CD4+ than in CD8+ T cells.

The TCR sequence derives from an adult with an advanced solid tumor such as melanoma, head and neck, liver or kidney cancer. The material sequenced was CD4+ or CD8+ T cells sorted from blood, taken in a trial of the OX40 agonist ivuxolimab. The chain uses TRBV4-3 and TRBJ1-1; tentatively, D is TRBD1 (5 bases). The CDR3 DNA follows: TGCGCCAGCAGCCAAGAGCTGGGGGGAGGTGAAGCTTTCTTT. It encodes CASSQELGGGEAFF.